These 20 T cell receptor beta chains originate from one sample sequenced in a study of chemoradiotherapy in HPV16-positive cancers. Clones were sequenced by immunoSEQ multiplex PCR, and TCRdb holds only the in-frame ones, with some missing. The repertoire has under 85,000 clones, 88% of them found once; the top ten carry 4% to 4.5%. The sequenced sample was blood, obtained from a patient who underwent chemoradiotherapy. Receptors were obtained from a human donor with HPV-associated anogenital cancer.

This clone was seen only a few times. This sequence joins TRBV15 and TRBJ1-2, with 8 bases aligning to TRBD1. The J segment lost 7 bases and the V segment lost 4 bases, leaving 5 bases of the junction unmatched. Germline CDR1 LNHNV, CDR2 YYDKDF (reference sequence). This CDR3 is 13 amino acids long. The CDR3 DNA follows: TGTGCCACCAGCAAGGACAGGGAGGGTGGCTACACCTTC. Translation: CATSKDREGGYTF.

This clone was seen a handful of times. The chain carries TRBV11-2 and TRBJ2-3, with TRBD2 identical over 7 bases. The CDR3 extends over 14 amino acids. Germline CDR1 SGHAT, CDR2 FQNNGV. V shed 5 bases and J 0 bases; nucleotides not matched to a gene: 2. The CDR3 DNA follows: TGTGCCAGCAGCAGGGACTATAGCACAGATACGCAGTATTTT. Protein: CASSRDYSTDTQYF.

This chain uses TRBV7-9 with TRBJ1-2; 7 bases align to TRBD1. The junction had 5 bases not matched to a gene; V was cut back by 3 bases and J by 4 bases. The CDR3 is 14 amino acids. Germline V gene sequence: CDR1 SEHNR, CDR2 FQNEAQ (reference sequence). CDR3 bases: TGTGCCAGCAGCTTGAACAGGGGCCCCTATGGCTACACCTTC. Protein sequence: CASSLNRGPYGYTF.

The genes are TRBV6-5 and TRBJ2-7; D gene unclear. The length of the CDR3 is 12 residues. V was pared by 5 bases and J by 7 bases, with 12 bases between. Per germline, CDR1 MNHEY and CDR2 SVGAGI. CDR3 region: CASSATPGEQYF. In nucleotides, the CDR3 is TGTGCCAGCAGTGCGACCCCTGGGGAGCAGTACTTC.

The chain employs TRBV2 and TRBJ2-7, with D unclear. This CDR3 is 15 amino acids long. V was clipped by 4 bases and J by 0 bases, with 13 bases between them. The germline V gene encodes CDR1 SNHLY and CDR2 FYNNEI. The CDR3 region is CASSASLKSSYEQYF. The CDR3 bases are TGTGCCAGCAGTGCCTCTCTCAAAAGCTCCTACGAGCAGTACTTC.

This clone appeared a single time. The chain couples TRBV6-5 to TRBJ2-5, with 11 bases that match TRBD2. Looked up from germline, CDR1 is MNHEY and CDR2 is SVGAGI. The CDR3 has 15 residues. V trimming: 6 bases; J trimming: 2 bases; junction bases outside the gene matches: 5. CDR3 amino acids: CASSRLAGFQETQYF. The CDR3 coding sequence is TGTGCCAGCAGCCGACTAGCGGGATTTCAAGAGACCCAGTACTTC.

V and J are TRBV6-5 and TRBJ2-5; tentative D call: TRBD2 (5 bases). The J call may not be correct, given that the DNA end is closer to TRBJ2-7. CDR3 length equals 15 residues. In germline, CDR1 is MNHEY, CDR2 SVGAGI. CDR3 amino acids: CASSFSAGETYEQYF. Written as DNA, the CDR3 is TGTGCCAGCAGTTTTAGCGCCGGGGAAACCTACGAGCAGTACTTC.

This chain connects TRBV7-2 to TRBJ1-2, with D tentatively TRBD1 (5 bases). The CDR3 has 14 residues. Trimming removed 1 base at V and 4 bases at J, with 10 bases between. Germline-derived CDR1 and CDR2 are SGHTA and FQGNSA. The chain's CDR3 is CASSLDPQGYGYTF. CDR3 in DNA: TGTGCCAGCAGCTTAGATCCCCAGGGCTATGGCTACACCTTC.

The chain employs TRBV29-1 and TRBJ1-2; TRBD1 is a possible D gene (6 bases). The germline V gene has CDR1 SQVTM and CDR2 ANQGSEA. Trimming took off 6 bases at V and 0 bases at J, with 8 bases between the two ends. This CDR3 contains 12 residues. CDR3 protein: CSVGQPNYGYTF. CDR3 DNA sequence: TGCAGCGTCGGACAGCCTAACTATGGCTACACCTTC.

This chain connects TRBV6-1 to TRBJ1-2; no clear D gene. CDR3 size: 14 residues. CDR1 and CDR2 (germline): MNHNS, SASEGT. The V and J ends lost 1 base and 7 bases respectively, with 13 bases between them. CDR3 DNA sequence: TGTGCCAGCAGTGAAGGTGCGGAAACTGCTGGCTACACCTTC. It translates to CASSEGAETAGYTF.

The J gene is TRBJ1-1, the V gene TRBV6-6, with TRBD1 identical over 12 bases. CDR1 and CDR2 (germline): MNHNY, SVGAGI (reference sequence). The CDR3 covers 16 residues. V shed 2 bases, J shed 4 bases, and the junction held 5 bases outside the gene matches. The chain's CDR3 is CASSYPGTGGPTEAFF. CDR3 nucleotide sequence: TGTGCCAGCAGTTACCCCGGGACAGGGGGCCCCACTGAAGCTTTCTTT.

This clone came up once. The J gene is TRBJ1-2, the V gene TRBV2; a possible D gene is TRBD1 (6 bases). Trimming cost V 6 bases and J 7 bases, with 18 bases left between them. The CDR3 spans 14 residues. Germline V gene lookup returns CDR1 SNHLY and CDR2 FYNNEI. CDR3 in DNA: TGTGCCAGCAGCGTGACAGGTGACGCTCCTGGCTACACCTTC. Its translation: CASSVTGDAPGYTF.

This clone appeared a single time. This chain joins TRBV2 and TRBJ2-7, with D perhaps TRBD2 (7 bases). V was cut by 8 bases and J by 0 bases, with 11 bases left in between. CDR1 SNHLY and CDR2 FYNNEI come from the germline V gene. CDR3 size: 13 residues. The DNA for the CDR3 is TGTGCCAGCGAAAGGGGGGGCTCCTACGAGCAGTACTTC. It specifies CASERGGSYEQYF.

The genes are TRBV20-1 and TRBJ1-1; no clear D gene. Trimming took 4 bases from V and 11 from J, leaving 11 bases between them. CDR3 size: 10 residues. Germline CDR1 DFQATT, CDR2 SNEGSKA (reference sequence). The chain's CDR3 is CSAIRVDAFF. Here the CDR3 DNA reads TGCAGTGCTATTAGAGTAGATGCTTTCTTT.

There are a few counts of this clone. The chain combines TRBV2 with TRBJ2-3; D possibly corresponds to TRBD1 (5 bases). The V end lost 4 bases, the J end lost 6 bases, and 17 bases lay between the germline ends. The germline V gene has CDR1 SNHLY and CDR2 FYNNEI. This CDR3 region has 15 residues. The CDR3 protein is CASSVQGEVSDTQYF. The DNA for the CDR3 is TGTGCCAGCAGTGTGCAGGGCGAGGTATCGGATACGCAGTATTTT.

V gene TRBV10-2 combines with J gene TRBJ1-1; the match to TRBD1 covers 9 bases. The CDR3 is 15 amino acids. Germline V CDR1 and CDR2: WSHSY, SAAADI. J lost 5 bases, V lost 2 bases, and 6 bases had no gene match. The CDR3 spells CASSETGGEGTEAFF. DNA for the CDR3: TGCGCCAGCAGTGAGACAGGGGGCGAGGGGACTGAAGCTTTCTTT.

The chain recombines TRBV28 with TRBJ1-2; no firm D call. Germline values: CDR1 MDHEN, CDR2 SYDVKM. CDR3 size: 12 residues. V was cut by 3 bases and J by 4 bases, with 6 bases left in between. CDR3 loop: CASSLTGYGYTF. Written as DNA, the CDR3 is TGTGCCAGCAGTTTGACGGGCTATGGCTACACCTTC.

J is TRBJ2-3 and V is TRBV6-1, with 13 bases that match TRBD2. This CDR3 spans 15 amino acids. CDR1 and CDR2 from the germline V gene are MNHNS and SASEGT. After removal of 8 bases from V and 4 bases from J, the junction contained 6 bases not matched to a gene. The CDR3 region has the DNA TGTGCCAGCGCCAGACTAGCGGGGGGCGCAGATACGCAGTATTTT. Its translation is CASARLAGGADTQYF.

CDR3: CASKLAGAGGNEQFF. The CDR3 bases are TGTGCCAGTAAATTAGCGGGAGCTGGAGGGAATGAGCAGTTCTTC. This chain links TRBV19 with TRBJ2-1; 9 bases agree with TRBD2. From germline, CDR1 is LNHDA and CDR2 SQIVND (reference sequence). This CDR3 has 15 amino acids. V lost 7 bases, J lost 7 bases, and 11 bases stayed unmatched.

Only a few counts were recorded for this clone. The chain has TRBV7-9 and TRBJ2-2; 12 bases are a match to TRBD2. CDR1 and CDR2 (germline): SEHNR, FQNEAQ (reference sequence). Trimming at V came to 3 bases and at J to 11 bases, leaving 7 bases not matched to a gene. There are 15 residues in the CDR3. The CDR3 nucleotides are TGTGCCAGCAGCTTTACTAGCGGGAGGATGGCAGAGCTGTTTTTT. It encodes CASSFTSGRMAELFF.